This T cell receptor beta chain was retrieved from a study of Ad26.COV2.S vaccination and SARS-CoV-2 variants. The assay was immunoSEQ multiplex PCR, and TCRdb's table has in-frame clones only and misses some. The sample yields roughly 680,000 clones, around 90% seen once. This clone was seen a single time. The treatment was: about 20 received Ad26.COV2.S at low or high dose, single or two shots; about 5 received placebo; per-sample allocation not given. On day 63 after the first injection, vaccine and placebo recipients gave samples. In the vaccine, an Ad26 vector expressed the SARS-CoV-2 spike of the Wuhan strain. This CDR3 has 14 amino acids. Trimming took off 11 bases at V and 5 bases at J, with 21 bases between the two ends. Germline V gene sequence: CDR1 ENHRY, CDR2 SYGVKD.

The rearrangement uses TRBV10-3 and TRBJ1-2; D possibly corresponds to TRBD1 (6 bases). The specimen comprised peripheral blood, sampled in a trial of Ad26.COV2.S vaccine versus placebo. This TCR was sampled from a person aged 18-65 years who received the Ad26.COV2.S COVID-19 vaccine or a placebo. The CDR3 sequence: CAVSWDTAGYGYTF. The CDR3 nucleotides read TGTGCCGTAAGCTGGGACACCGCGGGGTATGGCTACACCTTC.